This passage covers 8 T cell receptor beta chains from one sample sequenced in a study of response to subunit inactivated influenza vaccine. MiXCR, applied by TCRdb to the RT-PCR reads, yields one record per CDR3 protein. The sample has about 500,000 distinct CDR3 sequences, more than 15% seen once. The sample consisted of CD4+ T cells sorted from PBMCs, taken around 25 months after vaccination. All receptors derive from a man between 45 and 75 years old who received an inactivated influenza vaccine.

The chain links TRBV10-1 to TRBJ2-3; D is unresolved. Germline V gene lookup returns CDR1 WNHNN and CDR2 SYGVQD (reference sequence). The ends were cut back, 6 bases at V and 7 bases at J, with 11 bases in the middle. This CDR3 region has 12 residues. CDR3 residues: CASSPNQYTQYF. The CDR3 region has the DNA TGCGCCAGCAGCCCAAACCAATATACGCAGTATTTT.

The rearrangement links TRBV10-3 to TRBJ2-7, with D unresolved. The CDR3 totals 16 residues. Per germline, CDR1 ENHRY and CDR2 SYGVKD. V lost 0 bases and J 6 bases, leaving 18 bases between the germline ends. This CDR3 reads CAISESSPSYSGEQYF. The CDR3 coding sequence is TGTGCCATCAGTGAGTCTTCCCCCTCTTACTCCGGCGAGCAGTACTTC.

The V call is TRBV20-1, the J call TRBJ2-1; TRBD2 matches at 11 bases. V lost 6 bases to trimming and J lost 3 bases; unmatched junction nucleotides: 7. Germline V gene data show CDR1 as DFQATT and CDR2 as SNEGSKA (reference sequence). CDR3 length: 15 residues. CDR3 nucleotides: TGCAGTGCAAGACTAGCGGGACGGGTCTACAATGAGCAGTTCTTC. Translated, it gives CSARLAGRVYNEQFF.

This clonotype came up a few times. The V gene is TRBV5-4, the J gene TRBJ1-2; 7 nucleotides match TRBD1. From germline, CDR1 is SGHNT and CDR2 YYREEE (reference sequence). Unmatched junction bases numbered 12, after V lost 5 bases and J lost 2 bases. The CDR3 contains 16 residues. The CDR3: CASSLLRDSDNYGYTF. The CDR3 coding sequence is TGTGCCAGCAGTCTCCTCCGGGACAGCGACAACTATGGCTACACCTTC. The full variable domain, in which reference TRBV5-4 and TRBJ1-2 provide the parts outside the CDR3, is ETGVTQSPTHLIKTRGQQVTLRCSSQSGHNTVSWYQQALGQGPQFIFQYYREEENGRGNFPPRFSGLQFPNYSSELNVNALELDDSALYLCASSLLRDSDNYGYTFGSGTRLTVV.

This clonotype came up a few times. The genes are TRBV4-2 and TRBJ2-5; D perhaps matches TRBD1 (6 bases). Germline loops: CDR1 LGHNA, CDR2 YNFKEQ. The CDR3 is 16 amino acids. The V gene lost 0 bases and the J gene lost 1 base, with 12 bases spanning the gap. CDR3 sequence reads: CASSQDFRGVQETQYF. As DNA, the CDR3 is TGTGCCAGCAGCCAAGATTTCAGGGGCGTCCAAGAGACCCAGTACTTC.

The V gene is TRBV28, the J gene TRBJ1-2, with D perhaps matching TRBD1 (6 bases). This CDR3 is 13 amino acids long. V was trimmed by 2 bases and J by 3 bases, leaving 7 bases between them. Germline CDR1 reads MDHEN; CDR2 reads SYDVKM. The CDR3 sequence: CASSLGGYYGYTF. For the CDR3, the DNA is TGTGCCAGCAGTTTAGGGGGCTACTATGGCTACACCTTC.

This clonotype was observed a few times. V and J are TRBV2 and TRBJ2-3, with 8 bases lining up with TRBD1. The ends lost 6 bases at V and 4 bases at J; junction bases unmatched: 9. The CDR3 consists of 15 residues. Per the germline V gene, CDR1 is SNHLY and CDR2 is FYNNEI. The CDR3 spells CASRWNRGTPDTQYF. The CDR3 DNA is TGTGCCAGCAGGTGGAACAGGGGGACCCCAGATACGCAGTATTTT.

This clonotype was found many times. The chain links TRBV6-1 to TRBJ1-1; 8 bases are a match to TRBD1. V lost 5 bases and J lost 0; bases outside the gene matches: 5. Germline lookup yields CDR1 MNHNS and CDR2 SASEGT. CDR3 length: 15 residues. The CDR3 bases are TGTGCCAGCAGTCGGGACAGGAGGATGAACACTGAAGCTTTCTTT. It translates to CASSRDRRMNTEAFF.